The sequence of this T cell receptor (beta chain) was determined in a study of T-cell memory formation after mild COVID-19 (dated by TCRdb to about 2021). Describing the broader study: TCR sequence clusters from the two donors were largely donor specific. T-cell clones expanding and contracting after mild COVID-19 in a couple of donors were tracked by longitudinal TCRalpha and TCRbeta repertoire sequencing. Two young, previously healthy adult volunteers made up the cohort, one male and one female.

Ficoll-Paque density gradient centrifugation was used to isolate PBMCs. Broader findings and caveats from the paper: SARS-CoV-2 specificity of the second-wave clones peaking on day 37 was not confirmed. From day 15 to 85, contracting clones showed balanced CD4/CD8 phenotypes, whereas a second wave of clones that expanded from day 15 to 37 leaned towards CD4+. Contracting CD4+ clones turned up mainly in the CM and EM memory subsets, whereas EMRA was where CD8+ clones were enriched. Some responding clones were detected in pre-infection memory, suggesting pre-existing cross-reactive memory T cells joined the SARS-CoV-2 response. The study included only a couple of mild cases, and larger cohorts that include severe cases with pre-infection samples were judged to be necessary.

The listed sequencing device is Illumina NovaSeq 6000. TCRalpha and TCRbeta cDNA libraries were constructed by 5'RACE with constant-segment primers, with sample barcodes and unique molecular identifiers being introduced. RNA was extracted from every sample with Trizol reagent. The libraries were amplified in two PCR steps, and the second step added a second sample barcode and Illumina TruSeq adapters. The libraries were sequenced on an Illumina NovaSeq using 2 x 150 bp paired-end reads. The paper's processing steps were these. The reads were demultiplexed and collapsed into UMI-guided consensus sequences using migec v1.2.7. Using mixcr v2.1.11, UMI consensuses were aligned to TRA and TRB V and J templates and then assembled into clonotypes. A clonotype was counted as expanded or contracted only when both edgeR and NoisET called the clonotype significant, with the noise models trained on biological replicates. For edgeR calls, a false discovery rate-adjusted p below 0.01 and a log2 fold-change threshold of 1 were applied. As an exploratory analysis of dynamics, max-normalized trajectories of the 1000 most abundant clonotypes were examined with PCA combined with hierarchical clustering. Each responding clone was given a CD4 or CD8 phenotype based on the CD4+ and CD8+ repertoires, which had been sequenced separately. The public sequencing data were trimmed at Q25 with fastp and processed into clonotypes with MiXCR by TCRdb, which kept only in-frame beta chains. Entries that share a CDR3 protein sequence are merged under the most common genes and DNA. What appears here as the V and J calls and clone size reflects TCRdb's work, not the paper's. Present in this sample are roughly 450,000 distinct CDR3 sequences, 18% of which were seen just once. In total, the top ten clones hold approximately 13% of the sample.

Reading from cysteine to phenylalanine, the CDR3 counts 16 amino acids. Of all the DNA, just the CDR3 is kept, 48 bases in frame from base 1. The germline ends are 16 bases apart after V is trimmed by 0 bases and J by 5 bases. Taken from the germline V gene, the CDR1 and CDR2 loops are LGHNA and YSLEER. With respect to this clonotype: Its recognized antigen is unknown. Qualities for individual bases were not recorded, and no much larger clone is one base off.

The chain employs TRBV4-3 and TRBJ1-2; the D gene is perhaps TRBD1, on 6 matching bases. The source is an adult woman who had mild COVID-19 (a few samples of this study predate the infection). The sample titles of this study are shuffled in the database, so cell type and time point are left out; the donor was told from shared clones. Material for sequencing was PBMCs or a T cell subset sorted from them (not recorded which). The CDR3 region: CASSQDRAQGRYGYTF. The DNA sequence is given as TGCGCCAGCAGCCAAGATCGGGCGCAGGGGAGGTATGGCTACACCTTC.